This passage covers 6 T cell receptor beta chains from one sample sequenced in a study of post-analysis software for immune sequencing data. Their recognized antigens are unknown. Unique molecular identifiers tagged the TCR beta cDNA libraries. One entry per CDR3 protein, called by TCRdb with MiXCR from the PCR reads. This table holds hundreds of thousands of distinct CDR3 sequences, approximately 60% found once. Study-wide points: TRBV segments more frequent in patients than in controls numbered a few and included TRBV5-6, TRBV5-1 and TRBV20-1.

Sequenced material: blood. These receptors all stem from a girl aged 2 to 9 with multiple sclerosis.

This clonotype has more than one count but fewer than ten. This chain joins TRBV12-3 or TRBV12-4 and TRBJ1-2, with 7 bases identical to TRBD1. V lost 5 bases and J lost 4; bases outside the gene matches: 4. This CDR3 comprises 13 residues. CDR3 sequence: CASSTTGAYGYTF. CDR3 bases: TGTGCCAGCAGTACTACAGGGGCCTATGGCTACACCTTC.

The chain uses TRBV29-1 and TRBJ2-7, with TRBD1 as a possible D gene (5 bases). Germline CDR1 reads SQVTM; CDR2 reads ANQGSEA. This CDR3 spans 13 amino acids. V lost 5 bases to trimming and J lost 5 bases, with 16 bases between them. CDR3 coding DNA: TGCAGCGTTAAGGACATTTCGTCCCACGAGCAGTACTTC. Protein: CSVKDISSHEQYF.

This CDR3 is CSVDRVAGTSTDTQYF. Here the CDR3 DNA reads TGCAGCGTTGATCGGGTGGCGGGGACAAGCACAGATACGCAGTATTTT. This chain uses TRBV29-1 with TRBJ2-3; D possibly matches TRBD1 or TRBD2 (6 bases each). The length of the CDR3 is 16 residues. V was trimmed by 3 bases and J by 0 bases, leaving 16 bases between them. In germline, CDR1 is SQVTM, CDR2 ANQGSEA.

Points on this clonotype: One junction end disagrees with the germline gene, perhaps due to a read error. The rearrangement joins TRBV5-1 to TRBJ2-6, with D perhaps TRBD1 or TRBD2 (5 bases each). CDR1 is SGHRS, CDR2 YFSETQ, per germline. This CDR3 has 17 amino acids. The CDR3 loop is CASSLAWMRSGANILTF. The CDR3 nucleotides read TGCGCCAGCAGCTTGGCCTGGATGCGGTCCGGGGCCAACATCCTGACTTTC.

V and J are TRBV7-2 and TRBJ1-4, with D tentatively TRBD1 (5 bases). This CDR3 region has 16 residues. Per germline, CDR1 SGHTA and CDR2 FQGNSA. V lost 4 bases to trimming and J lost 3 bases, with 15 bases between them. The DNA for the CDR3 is TGTGCCAGCAGCTCAGGAAAACAGGTGCCTAATGAAAAACTGTTTTTT. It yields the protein CASSSGKQVPNEKLFF.

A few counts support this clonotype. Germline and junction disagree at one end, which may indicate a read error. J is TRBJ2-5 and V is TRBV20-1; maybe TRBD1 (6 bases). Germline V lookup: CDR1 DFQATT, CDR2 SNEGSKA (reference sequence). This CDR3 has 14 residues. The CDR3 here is CSAIPGHYQETQYF. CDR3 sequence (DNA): TGCAGCGCTATCCCGGGACATTACCAAGAGACCCAGTACTTC.